A selection of T cell receptor beta chains follows, all from one sample in a study of metastatic and nonmetastatic thyroid tumors. TCRdb recomputed clones from the PCR reads via MiXCR. Of around 18,000 clones in the sample, roughly 33% were seen once. Sequenced input: tumor tissue. Receptor source: a male donor with papillary thyroid cancer or a benign thyroid nodule (not recorded which). Some clones in this sample may be carry-over from other donors' samples. CDR3s include the opening cysteine and the closing phenylalanine or tryptophan. The D gene is left open where the match is weak. Only some rows state a clone size, as once, few, many or a class for expanded clones.

j_gene	v_gene	d_gene	abundance	CDR3nt	CDR3aa
TRBJ1-2	TRBV2	-	many	TGTGCCAGTCTGTTCTTCAGGGGAAGGAACTATGGCTACACCTTC	CASLFFRGRNYGYTF
TRBJ1-1	TRBV7-8	-	many	TGTGCCAGCACCACGTTTTCCGGGGACACTGAAGCTTTCTTT	CASTTFSGDTEAFF
TRBJ1-2	TRBV7-9	-	-	TGTGCCAGCAGCTTCCGGTCTCTTGGCTACACCTTC	CASSFRSLGYTF
TRBJ2-7	TRBV6-1	-	-	TGTGCCAGCAGTGAACAAGGACAGCTGAACTTC	CASSEQGQLNF
TRBJ2-7	TRBV7-6	TRBD2	-	TGTGCCAGCAGCTTAGGGACTAGCGGCTCCTACGAGCAGTACTTC	CASSLGTSGSYEQYF
TRBJ2-1	TRBV20-1	-	many	TGCAGTGCTAGAGAGGCGGCAGAATACAATGAGCAGTTCTTC	CSAREAAEYNEQFF
TRBJ1-2	TRBV9	TRBD1	-	TGTGCCAGCAGCACCTCGACAGGGTCCTATGGCTACACCTTC	CASSTSTGSYGYTF
TRBJ2-1	TRBV25-1	-	-	TGTGCCAGCAGTGAGTCCAGTGAGCAGTTCTTC	CASSESSEQFF
TRBJ2-1	TRBV7-6	-	-	TGTGCCAGGAGTGGATCCCCCGGGGCCCTCCTCAATGAGCAGTTCTTC	CARSGSPGALLNEQFF
TRBJ2-1	TRBV20-1	TRBD1	medium-sized	TGCAGTGCTAGAGATCCCCGACAGGGGGTCAATGAGCAGTTCTTC	CSARDPRQGVNEQFF
TRBJ2-7	TRBV24-1	TRBD2	many	TGTGCCACCAGTGATGGGACTAAGCAGTACTTC	CATSDGTKQYF
TRBJ2-7	TRBV7-8	-	medium-sized	TGTGCCAGCAGCAATACGGCTTGGGAAGGCGAGCAGTACTTC	CASSNTAWEGEQYF
TRBJ1-5	TRBV6-1	TRBD1	-	TGTGCCAGCACCCGTAGGGACAGACATCAGCCCCAGCATTTT	CASTRRDRHQPQHF
TRBJ2-3	TRBV18	-	many	TGTGCCAGCTCACCCCCGCAGGGGAGGGCCGGAGATACGCAGTATTTT	CASSPPQGRAGDTQYF
TRBJ2-6	TRBV28	-	medium-sized	TGTGCCAGCAGCATAAGATCAGGGGGGACTGGGGCCAACGTCCTGACTTTC	CASSIRSGGTGANVLTF
TRBJ2-1	TRBV5-1	-	-	TGCGCCAGCAGCTTGGTTTTCCCTGAGCAGTTCTTC	CASSLVFPEQFF
TRBJ1-1	TRBV6-1	-	medium-sized	TGTGCCAGCACCCAAACCGAAGGAACAGGGAACACTGAAGCTTTCTTT	CASTQTEGTGNTEAFF
TRBJ1-1	TRBV2	-	few	TGTGCCAGCAGTGAGAGCAGGAACACTGAAGCTTTCTTT	CASSESRNTEAFF
TRBJ2-7	TRBV27	TRBD1	-	TGTGCCAGCAGTTACGGACAGGGTCTAGAGCAGTACTTC	CASSYGQGLEQYF
TRBJ2-7	TRBV24-1	-	many	TGTGCCACCAGTGACAACTACGAGCAGTACTTC	CATSDNYEQYF
TRBJ2-1	TRBV18	TRBD1	-	TGTGCCAGCTCCGGGGACAGGGGCAATGAGCAGTTCTTC	CASSGDRGNEQFF
TRBJ2-7	TRBV20-1	TRBD1	-	TGCAGTGCAACGGACAGGGAGGACGAGCAGTACTTC	CSATDREDEQYF
TRBJ1-1	TRBV6-4	-	many	TGTGCCAGCAGTGACCGGGACAACACTGAAGCTTTCTTT	CASSDRDNTEAFF
TRBJ2-3	TRBV6-4	TRBD2	few	TGTGCCAGCAGTGAAGCGGGAGGAGAGGCAGATACGCAGTATTTT	CASSEAGGEADTQYF
TRBJ2-3	TRBV14	TRBD1	many	TGTGCCAGCAGCCAAGTACCCAGGGGGCGGACAGATACGCAGTATTTT	CASSQVPRGRTDTQYF
TRBJ1-6	TRBV12-3/TRBV12-4	-	few	TGTGCCAGCGCCCCGTCGGGGGTGACCTCACCCCTCCACTTT	CASAPSGVTSPLHF
TRBJ1-1	TRBV9	-	-	TGTGCCAGCAGCGTAGGAGGAGGGGTCCGGACTGAAGCTTTCTTT	CASSVGGGVRTEAFF
TRBJ1-2	TRBV7-9	-	-	TGTGCCAGCAGCTTAGTCCCGGGTAACTATGGCTACACCTTC	CASSLVPGNYGYTF
TRBJ1-2	TRBV6-1	TRBD1	few	TGTGCCAGCAGTGCCCGGACAGGGGGTGGCTACACCTTC	CASSARTGGGYTF
TRBJ2-5	TRBV6-1	-	-	TGTGCCACCTGTCCTCGGGACATCCAAGAGTCCCAGTACTTC	CATCPRDIQESQYF